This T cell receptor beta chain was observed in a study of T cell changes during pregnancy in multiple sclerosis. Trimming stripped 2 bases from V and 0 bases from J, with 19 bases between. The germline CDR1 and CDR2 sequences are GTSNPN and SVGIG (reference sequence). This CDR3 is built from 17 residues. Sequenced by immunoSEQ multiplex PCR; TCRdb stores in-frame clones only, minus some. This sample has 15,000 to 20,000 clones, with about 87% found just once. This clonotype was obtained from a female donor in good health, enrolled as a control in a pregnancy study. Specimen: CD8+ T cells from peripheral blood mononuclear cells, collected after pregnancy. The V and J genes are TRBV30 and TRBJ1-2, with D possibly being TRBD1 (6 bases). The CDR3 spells CAWSRQGTTPANYGYTF. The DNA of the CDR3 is TGTGCCTGGAGTAGGCAGGGGACTACTCCTGCTAACTATGGCTACACCTTC.